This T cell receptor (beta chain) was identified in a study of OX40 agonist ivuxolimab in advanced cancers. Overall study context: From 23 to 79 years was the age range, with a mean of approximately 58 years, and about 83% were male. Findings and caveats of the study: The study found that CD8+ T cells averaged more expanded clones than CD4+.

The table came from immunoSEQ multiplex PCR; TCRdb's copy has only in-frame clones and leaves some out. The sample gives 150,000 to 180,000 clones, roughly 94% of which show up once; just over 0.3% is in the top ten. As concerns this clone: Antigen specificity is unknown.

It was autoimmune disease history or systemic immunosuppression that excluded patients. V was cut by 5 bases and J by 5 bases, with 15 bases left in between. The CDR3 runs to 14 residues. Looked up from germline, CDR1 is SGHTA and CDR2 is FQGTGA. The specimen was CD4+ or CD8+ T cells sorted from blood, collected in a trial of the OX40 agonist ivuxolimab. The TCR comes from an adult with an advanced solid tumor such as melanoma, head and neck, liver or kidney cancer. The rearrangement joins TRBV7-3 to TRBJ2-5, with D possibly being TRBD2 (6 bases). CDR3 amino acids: CASSPSTSLETQYF. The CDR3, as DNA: TGTGCCAGCAGCCCTTCGACTAGTTTGGAGACCCAGTACTTC.